The 32 T cell receptor beta chains below were found in one sample sequenced in a study of blood T cells in healthy people across ages. A J-beta primer mix and a sample-barcoded 5' primer were used in a second PCR of roughly 7 to 12 cycles. TCRdb ran MiXCR on the 5' RACE reads and lists one entry per CDR3 protein. This sample has 1.4 million to 1.5 million distinct CDR3 sequences, with about 40% found just once. Sequencing used blood. These receptors all come from a woman aged 18-30 years in good health.

The chain links TRBV2 to TRBJ2-2; no clear D. Germline CDR1 SNHLY, CDR2 FYNNEI. V gave up 6 bases and J gave up 5 bases, with 7 bases separating them. This CDR3 comprises 12 residues. The CDR3 DNA sequence: TGTGCCAGCAGGCCAATAACCGGGGAGCTGTTTTTT. As protein: CASRPITGELFF.

The sample holds a few counts of this clonotype. This chain uses TRBV5-1 with TRBJ2-1; TRBD1 is a possible D gene (5 bases). V was pared by 3 bases and J by 3 bases, with 19 bases between. Germline V gene lookup returns CDR1 SGHRS and CDR2 YFSETQ. The CDR3 is made up of 17 amino acids. In DNA, the CDR3 is TGCGCCAGCAGCTCCATGACAGCCTCCCTTATCTACAATGAGCAGTTCTTC. It specifies CASSSMTASLIYNEQFF.

This clonotype has just a few counts. The chain carries TRBV20-1 and TRBJ2-5; 7 nucleotides line up with TRBD1. The CDR3 covers 15 residues. Germline values: CDR1 DFQATT, CDR2 SNEGSKA (reference sequence). J lost 1 base, V lost 6 bases, and 11 bases had no gene match. CDR3 in amino acids: CSAIGEPGGQETQYF. CDR3 sequence (DNA): TGCAGTGCAATTGGAGAGCCAGGGGGCCAAGAGACCCAGTACTTC.

The table lists this clonotype with a few counts. The chain carries TRBV11-2 and TRBJ2-3, with TRBD2 as a possible D gene (6 bases). Trimming left V 0 bases short and J 6 bases short, with 10 bases between. Germline V gene lookup returns CDR1 SGHAT and CDR2 FQNNGV. The CDR3 consists of 14 residues. The CDR3 sequence: CASSLETRLDTQYF. The CDR3 bases are TGTGCCAGCAGCTTAGAGACTAGACTGGATACGCAGTATTTT.

Note on this clonotype: The junction departs from germline at one end; a sequencing error may be responsible. J is TRBJ1-2 and V is TRBV4-2; D is perhaps TRBD1 (5 bases). Germline loops: CDR1 LGHNA, CDR2 YNFKEQ. This CDR3 is built from 12 residues. The CDR3 loop is CTSSQGGDGYTF. The CDR3 DNA reads as TGTACCAGCAGCCAAGGAGGGGATGGCTACACCTTC.

The J gene is TRBJ2-1, the V gene TRBV7-2, with 9 bases identical to TRBD2. CDR3 length: 16 amino acids. Losses at the gene ends were 5 bases for V and 3 bases for J; bases not matched to a gene: 8. The germline V gene has CDR1 SGHTA and CDR2 FQGNSA. CDR3 residues: CASSQGGGRGYNEQFF. DNA of the CDR3: TGTGCCAGCAGCCAGGGTGGCGGGAGGGGCTACAATGAGCAGTTCTTC.

The chain has TRBV29-1 and TRBJ1-2; no clear D gene. Germline loops: CDR1 SQVTM, CDR2 ANQGSEA. CDR3 size: 11 residues. The V and J ends lost 5 bases and 3 bases respectively, with 7 bases between them. The CDR3 DNA is TGCAGCGTTCCTCGTGACTATGGCTACACCTTC. Amino acids: CSVPRDYGYTF.

The J gene is TRBJ1-2, the V gene TRBV6-5, with D perhaps matching TRBD1 (5 bases). This CDR3 region has 15 residues. With 3 bases removed from V and 2 bases from J, the gap between germline ends came to 13 bases. CDR1 and CDR2 (germline): MNHEY, SVGAGI. Here the CDR3 reads CASSYTREPNYGYTF. The CDR3, as DNA: TGTGCCAGCAGTTATACCAGGGAACCCAACTATGGCTACACCTTC.

The J gene is TRBJ2-6, the V gene TRBV20-1, with D perhaps TRBD1 (6 bases). Deletions cut 0 bases from V and 0 bases from J, with 18 bases between. The CDR3 runs to 19 residues. Germline lookup yields CDR1 DFQATT and CDR2 SNEGSKA (reference sequence). Here the CDR3 DNA reads TGCAGTGCTAGAGATCAGACTCCTCAGGGGTTCTCTGGGGCCAACGTCCTGACTTTC. Protein: CSARDQTPQGFSGANVLTF.

V usage is TRBV5-1 and J usage is TRBJ2-3; 8 bases are a match to TRBD1. Trimming took 4 bases from V and 2 from J; bases not matched to a gene: 9. Germline CDR1 reads SGHRS; CDR2 reads YFSETQ. The CDR3 length is 16 residues. CDR3 amino acids: CASSPGQGSLTDTQYF. CDR3 nucleotides: TGCGCCAGCAGCCCAGGACAGGGATCCCTCACAGATACGCAGTATTTT.

This rearrangement joins TRBV20-1 to TRBJ2-1; D is unresolved. Germline V lookup: CDR1 DFQATT, CDR2 SNEGSKA (reference sequence). V lost 2 bases, J lost 10 bases, and 24 bases lay in between. This CDR3 spans 16 amino acids. The CDR3 DNA reads as TGCAGTGCTAGACGATTCGACGGCCTTCGAACGTCGGAGCAGTTCTTC. Protein: CSARRFDGLRTSEQFF.

The rearrangement joins TRBV20-1 to TRBJ1-6; TRBD1 matches at 8 bases. The CDR3 is 13 amino acids. Trimming removed 1 base from V and 10 bases from J; junction bases left unmatched: 3. In germline, CDR1 is DFQATT, CDR2 SNEGSKA (reference sequence). The CDR3 spells CSARGTGKSPLHF. CDR3 coding DNA: TGCAGTGCTAGAGGGACAGGGAAGTCACCCCTCCACTTT.

A remark on this clonotype: A much larger clone lies a single base off, so this may be a read error. The J gene is TRBJ1-1, the V gene TRBV16; no reliable D call. The CDR3 consists of 15 residues. In germline, CDR1 is KGHSY, CDR2 FQNENV. The V end was cut by 4 bases, the J end by 4 bases, with 16 bases between. The CDR3 loop reads CASSPLANSTTEAFF. The CDR3 nucleotides read TGTGCCAGCAGCCCATTGGCGAACAGTACCACTGAAGCTTTCTTT. Full variable domain (outside the CDR3, taken from reference TRBV16 and TRBJ1-1): GEEVAQTPKHLVRGEGQKAKLYCAPIKGHSYVFWYQQVLKNEFKFLISFQNENVFDETGMPKERFSAKCLPNSPCSLEIQATKLEDSAVYFCASSPLANSTTEAFFGQGTRLTVV.

The V call is TRBV11-2, the J call TRBJ2-1, with D tentatively TRBD2 (6 bases). Germline V gives CDR1 SGHAT, CDR2 FQNNGV. V was shortened by 5 bases and J by 2 bases, with 16 bases between the two germline ends. This CDR3 is 16 amino acids long. The chain's CDR3 is CASSPLRGTPYNEQFF. CDR3 sequence (DNA): TGTGCCAGCAGCCCATTACGGGGGACGCCCTACAATGAGCAGTTCTTC.

This clonotype was found a few times. This rearrangement joins TRBV6-2 or TRBV6-3 to TRBJ2-7, with 10 bases aligning to TRBD2. CDR3 size: 15 residues. The V gene end was trimmed by 2 bases and the J gene end by 3 bases; junction bases not matched to a gene: 4. Germline values: CDR1 MNHEY, CDR2 SVGEGT. The CDR3 DNA reads as TGTGCCAGCAGTTACGGTCTAGCGGGGGACTACGAGCAGTACTTC. Protein sequence: CASSYGLAGDYEQYF.

This clonotype was picked up a small number of times. The V gene is TRBV7-9, the J gene TRBJ2-5; D not certain. Trimming shortened V by 4 bases and J by 0 bases, and 15 bases separated the two germline ends. CDR3 length: 16 amino acids. Per germline, CDR1 SEHNR and CDR2 FQNEAQ (reference sequence). CDR3 DNA sequence: TGTGCCAGCAGCTCAGTATTCGATGCGTACCAAGAGACCCAGTACTTC. Translating gives CASSSVFDAYQETQYF. Filled out from reference TRBV7-9 and TRBJ2-5, the complete variable domain reads DTGVSQNPRHKITKRGQNVTFRCDPISEHNRLYWYRQTLGQGPEFLTYFQNEAQLEKSRLLSDRFSAERPKGSFSTLEIQRTEQGDSAMYLCASSSVFDAYQETQYFGPGTRLLVL.

The chain recombines TRBV27 with TRBJ2-1; TRBD2 aligns across 7 bases. This CDR3 comprises 16 residues. The germline V gene encodes CDR1 MNHEY and CDR2 SMNVEV (reference sequence). With V trimmed by 2 bases and J by 0 bases, 4 bases remained unmatched. CDR3 DNA sequence: TGTGCCAGCAGTTTACCTAGCGGTGACTCCTACAATGAGCAGTTCTTC. Amino acid sequence: CASSLPSGDSYNEQFF.

J is TRBJ2-7 and V is TRBV5-1, with TRBD2 matching 7 bases. V lost 4 bases and J lost 2; bases outside the gene matches: 6. The CDR3 totals 14 residues. Germline values: CDR1 SGHRS, CDR2 YFSETQ. CDR3 amino acids: CASSKTGLTYEQYF. The CDR3 DNA follows: TGCGCCAGCAGCAAAACGGGACTAACCTACGAGCAGTACTTC. The variable domain in full, completed from reference TRBV5-1 and TRBJ2-7, reads KAGVTQTPRYLIKTRGQQVTLSCSPISGHRSVSWYQQTPGQGLQFLFEYFSETQRNKGNFPGRFSGRQFSNSRSEMNVSTLELGDSALYLCASSKTGLTYEQYFGPGTRLTVT.

The gene calls are TRBV5-1 and TRBJ2-5, with D possibly being TRBD1 (6 bases). The CDR3 extends over 14 amino acids. The germline V gene has CDR1 SGHRS and CDR2 YFSETQ. Trimming took off 2 bases at V and 4 bases at J, with 12 bases between the two ends. The CDR3 region is CASSLTGLGETQYF. In DNA, the CDR3 is TGCGCCAGCAGCTTAACAGGGTTAGGAGAGACCCAGTACTTC. Combining the CDR3 with reference TRBV5-1 and TRBJ2-5 gives the whole variable domain KAGVTQTPRYLIKTRGQQVTLSCSPISGHRSVSWYQQTPGQGLQFLFEYFSETQRNKGNFPGRFSGRQFSNSRSEMNVSTLELGDSALYLCASSLTGLGETQYFGPGTRLLVL.

The chain is built from TRBV3-1 and TRBJ2-1; 7 bases are shared with TRBD2. The CDR3 is made up of 15 amino acids. V shed 4 bases, J shed 2 bases, and the junction held 5 bases outside the gene matches. Germline CDR1 LGHDT, CDR2 YNNKEL (reference sequence). This chain's CDR3 is CASSRREGPYNEQFF. DNA of the CDR3: TGTGCCAGCAGCCGGAGGGAGGGGCCCTACAATGAGCAGTTCTTC.

This clonotype was seen a few times. CDR3 region: CASSYTAGSYTQYF. The CDR3 DNA reads TGTGCCAGCAGTTACACCGCCGGGTCATATACGCAGTATTTT. The J gene is TRBJ2-3, the V gene TRBV6-5; D not resolved. This CDR3 comprises 14 residues. Germline values: CDR1 MNHEY, CDR2 SVGAGI. V was pared by 2 bases and J by 7 bases, with 13 bases between.

This clonotype was counted a single time. The J gene is TRBJ2-5, the V gene TRBV7-9, with 9 bases matching TRBD1. There are 16 residues in the CDR3. V trimming: 2 bases; J trimming: 5 bases; junction bases outside the gene matches: 9. The germline CDR1 and CDR2 sequences are SEHNR and FQNEAQ (reference sequence). As DNA, the CDR3 is TGTGCCAGCAGCTTATCGAGACAGGGGGTCTTGGAGACCCAGTACTTC. Its protein product is CASSLSRQGVLETQYF. The entire variable domain, with the rest obtained from reference TRBV7-9 and TRBJ2-5, is as follows: DTGVSQNPRHKITKRGQNVTFRCDPISEHNRLYWYRQTLGQGPEFLTYFQNEAQLEKSRLLSDRFSAERPKGSFSTLEIQRTEQGDSAMYLCASSLSRQGVLETQYFGPGTRLLVL.

The chain is built from TRBV27 and TRBJ2-1, with 7 bases aligning to TRBD2. The V and J ends lost 0 bases and 13 bases, in that order; junction bases with no gene match: 18. The germline V gene encodes CDR1 MNHEY and CDR2 SMNVEV (reference sequence). The CDR3 length is 17 residues. The DNA for the CDR3 is TGTGCCAGCAGTTTATCGGGAGGGCGGGGGATTCAAGAGACCCAGTTCTTC. It is translated as CASSLSGGRGIQETQFF.

This clonotype was seen a few times. The chain's CDR3 is CASSYGVSAYEQYF. CDR3 DNA sequence: TGTGCCAGCAGTTACGGGGTCAGCGCTTACGAGCAGTACTTC. This chain links TRBV6-5 with TRBJ2-7; the D is unclear. The V gene lost 2 bases and the J gene lost 4 bases, with 12 bases spanning the gap. The CDR3 spans 14 residues. The germline CDR1 and CDR2 sequences are MNHEY and SVGAGI.

This clonotype was recorded a few times. The gene calls are TRBV20-1 and TRBJ2-1; D possibly corresponds to TRBD2 (6 bases). Germline CDR1 and CDR2: DFQATT and SNEGSKA (reference sequence). This CDR3 has 15 residues. Trimming stripped 4 bases from V and 8 bases from J, with 21 bases between. The CDR3 nucleotides read TGCAGTGCTAAGGGTAGCGGTAAGTTTCCGGATGAGCAGTTCTTC. As protein: CSAKGSGKFPDEQFF.

In its sample, this clonotype was seen once. The J gene is TRBJ2-7, the V gene TRBV28; TRBD1 or TRBD2 may be the D gene (5 bases each). Deletions cut 6 bases from V and 2 bases from J, with 11 bases between. Per the germline V gene, CDR1 is MDHEN and CDR2 is SYDVKM. CDR3 length: 13 residues. CDR3: CASRRGFTYEQYF. The CDR3 DNA sequence: TGTGCCAGCAGACGGGGCTTTACCTACGAGCAGTACTTC.

The rearrangement uses TRBV13 and TRBJ2-7; unclear D gene. Germline assignment: CDR1 PRHDT and CDR2 FYEKMQ (reference sequence). The ends were cut back, 7 bases at V and 2 bases at J, with 18 bases in the middle. The CDR3 is made up of 15 amino acids. The CDR3 DNA reads as TGTGCCAGCACGTCAGAGCCAGGCGACCCCTACGAGCAGTACTTC. Translation gives CASTSEPGDPYEQYF.

Comments on this clonotype: This may come from a read error, since a much larger clone is one base off. The chain uses TRBV24-1 and TRBJ2-5; 8 bases map to TRBD1. The CDR3 contains 16 residues. CDR1 and CDR2 (germline): KGHDR, SFDVKD. Here the CDR3 DNA reads TGTGCCACCAGTTCGGGGGACAGGAATGGGGTAGAGATCCAGTACTTC. Its protein product is CATSSGDRNGVEIQYF.

The V gene is TRBV20-1, the J gene TRBJ2-7; 8 nucleotides match TRBD1. This CDR3 region has 15 residues. Germline-derived CDR1 and CDR2 are DFQATT and SNEGSKA (reference sequence). The J segment lost 7 bases and the V segment lost 1 base, leaving 12 bases of the junction unmatched. The CDR3 DNA is TGCAGTGCTAGAGTAGGGGACAGGAGGGCGGAAGAGCAGTACTTC. Its protein is CSARVGDRRAEEQYF.

V and J are TRBV11-1 and TRBJ2-7; D remains ambiguous. The CDR3 length is 16 residues. Germline CDR1 SGHAT, CDR2 FQDESV (reference sequence). The V gene lost 4 bases and the J gene lost 0 bases, with 16 bases spanning the gap. CDR3 residues: CASSWLGGARSYEQYF. CDR3 bases: TGTGCCAGCAGCTGGCTTGGCGGTGCTCGCTCCTACGAGCAGTACTTC.

The table lists this clonotype with a few counts. The genes are TRBV6-6 and TRBJ1-1, with 9 bases lining up with TRBD1. J lost 6 bases, V lost 6 bases, and 8 bases had no gene match. The CDR3 is 14 residues long. Germline CDR1 reads MNHNY; CDR2 reads SVGAGI (reference sequence). CDR3 sequence reads: CASRRGQGNAEAFF. The CDR3 DNA is TGTGCCAGCAGACGGGGACAGGGCAACGCTGAAGCTTTCTTT.

The sample holds a few counts of this clonotype. The chain joins TRBV6-1 to TRBJ2-1, with 9 bases lining up with TRBD2. V was clipped by 6 bases and J by 5 bases; unmatched bases: 5. CDR1 and CDR2 (germline): MNHNS, SASEGT. The CDR3 is 14 residues long. For the CDR3, the DNA is TGTGCCAGCAGGAGACTAGCGGAGAACAATGAGCAGTTCTTC. It yields the protein CASRRLAENNEQFF.